These T cell receptor beta chains were read from a single sample in a study of beta chain features in type 1 diabetes. The assay was immunoSEQ multiplex PCR, and TCRdb's table has in-frame clones only and misses some. The sample contains more than 550,000 clones, about 14% of which appear only once. The specimen was naive CD4+ T cells from blood. The receptors derive from a man between 18 and 29 years old with type 1 diabetes. Both conserved end residues are part of each CDR3. The D gene is left open where the match is weak. A clone size is listed for some rows: how often the clone was seen (once, few, many), or a class if it is expanded.

D gene	J gene	clone size	V gene	CDR3 DNA	CDR3 protein
.	TRBJ2-3	many	TRBV9	TGTGCCAGCAGCGTAGGGACAGATACGCAGTATTTT	CASSVGTDTQYF
.	TRBJ2-7	.	TRBV29-1	TGCAGCGTTGAAGATCGTAGGGGGGGCGGCTACGAGCAGTACTTC	CSVEDRRGGGYEQYF
.	TRBJ2-7	few	TRBV29-1	TGCAGCGTTGTTCAGACCTACGAGCAGTACTTC	CSVVQTYEQYF
TRBD1	TRBJ2-2	.	TRBV6-1	TGTGCCAGCAGTGCTACAGGGGGGAACACCGGGGAGCTGTTTTTT	CASSATGGNTGELFF
TRBD1	TRBJ2-3	.	TRBV10-3	TGTGCCATCAGTGAGGGCAGGGGGCGCACAGATACGCAGTATTTT	CAISEGRGRTDTQYF
.	TRBJ1-1	few	TRBV6-5	TGTGCCAGCAGTCCACCCGGCGGGACGGCTGAAGCTTTCTTT	CASSPPGGTAEAFF
.	TRBJ2-7	.	TRBV28	TGTGCCAGCAGTACGCCGGGCGACGCTGGCGAGCAGTACTTC	CASSTPGDAGEQYF
.	TRBJ1-2	.	TRBV5-6	TGTGCCAGCAGCAGCCTCAGTGGGGCCTATGGCTACACCTTC	CASSSLSGAYGYTF
.	TRBJ2-1	.	TRBV14	TGTGCCAGCAGCCAGACTAATTACAATGAGCAGTTCTTC	CASSQTNYNEQFF
.	TRBJ1-5	.	TRBV4-1	TGCGCCAGCAGCCACCTCCGGGGCCAGCCGCCCCAGCATTTT	CASSHLRGQPPQHF
TRBD2	TRBJ2-5	.	TRBV6-1	TGTGCCAGCAGTGAAGCGCGGGGGGCAGGGGAGACCCAGTACTTC	CASSEARGAGETQYF
.	TRBJ2-3	.	TRBV11-1	TGTGCCAGCAGCTTAAGTTGGAGGGGGCGTACAGATACGCAGTATTTT	CASSLSWRGRTDTQYF
TRBD2	TRBJ2-1	few	TRBV11-2	TGTGCCAGCAGAGGCGGGAGCGGGAGTCGCAATGAGCAGTTCTTC	CASRGGSGSRNEQFF
.	TRBJ1-3	.	TRBV30	TGTGCCTGGAGTGTAACCTCTGGAAACACCATATATTTT	CAWSVTSGNTIYF
.	TRBJ1-5	.	TRBV5-6	TGTGCCAGCAGCCGAGACAGGAATCAGCCCCAGCATTTT	CASSRDRNQPQHF
TRBD1	TRBJ2-1	.	TRBV6-5	TGTGCCAGCAGTTACTCATTAGGACAGGGGAGCAATGAGCAGTTCTTC	CASSYSLGQGSNEQFF
TRBD2	TRBJ2-3	.	TRBV11-1	TGTGCCAGCAGCACATCAGCGGGAGAAGATACGCAGTATTTT	CASSTSAGEDTQYF
TRBD1	TRBJ1-6	once	TRBV18	TGTGCCAGCTCACCGCTGGACAGGGAGTCACCCCTCCACTTT	CASSPLDRESPLHF
.	TRBJ1-5	few	TRBV30	TGTGCCTGGAGTCCCTCCGGTCTGGGGCGACAGCCCCAGCATTTT	CAWSPSGLGRQPQHF
.	TRBJ2-5	few	TRBV2	TGTGCCAGCAGGGGACTTCCTTGGGAGACCCAGTACTTC	CASRGLPWETQYF
.	TRBJ2-1	few	TRBV28	TGTGCCAGCAGTTCCTTGACTACGGAGGGGCTCTACAATGAGCAGTTCTTC	CASSSLTTEGLYNEQFF
.	TRBJ2-3	few	TRBV30	TGTGCCTGGGGTTCCTCAGCGGGCCTCGGCACAGATACGCAGTATTTT	CAWGSSAGLGTDTQYF
.	TRBJ1-3	few	TRBV30	TGTGCCTGGAGTGTCGGGGGAAACACCATATATTTT	CAWSVGGNTIYF
.	TRBJ2-1	once	TRBV4-3	TGCGCCAGCAGCCAAGTACCCGGGTTCTACAATGAGCAGTTCTTC	CASSQVPGFYNEQFF
TRBD2	TRBJ2-2	.	TRBV12-5	TGTGCTAGTGGTTTGGGTCTAGCGGAGGCCGGGGAGCTGTTTTTT	CASGLGLAEAGELFF
.	TRBJ2-1	few	TRBV30	TGTGCCTGGAGCGCAACTACGGAGCAGTTCTTC	CAWSATTEQFF
TRBD1	TRBJ2-7	.	TRBV2	TGTGCCAGCATAGACAGGGGCGGCTACGAGCAGTACTTC	CASIDRGGYEQYF
TRBD2	TRBJ2-1	few	TRBV10-3	TGTGCCAGCGGACTAGCGGGGATTAATGAGCAGTTCTTC	CASGLAGINEQFF
.	TRBJ1-3	.	TRBV9	TGTGCCAGCAGCGTAGCTACGCCAGTCTCTGGAAACACCATATATTTT	CASSVATPVSGNTIYF
.	TRBJ2-5	.	TRBV29-1	TGCAGCGTTGAACTTCGAGGGGTAGAGACCCAGTACTTC	CSVELRGVETQYF
TRBD1	TRBJ1-1	.	TRBV5-6	TGTGCCAGCAGTCCAACTGACAGGGCCGTGCGAGCTTTCTTT	CASSPTDRAVRAFF
TRBD1	TRBJ1-4	few	TRBV4-1	TGCGCCAGCACGTTCTCCCCGGGACAGGGGGTTGAAAAACTGTTTTTT	CASTFSPGQGVEKLFF
.	TRBJ1-4	few	TRBV25-1	TGTGCCACCCGGGGGAGGGAAAGAGAAAAACTGTTTTTT	CATRGREREKLFF
.	TRBJ2-5	few	TRBV7-7	TGTGCTAGCAGCTTATCCAGGGGTCAAGAGACCCAGTACTTC	CASSLSRGQETQYF
.	TRBJ1-5	.	TRBV28	TGTGCCAGCACCACCTTGGGGGTCATACGGCAGCCCCAGCATTTT	CASTTLGVIRQPQHF
.	TRBJ1-2	few	TRBV4-1	TGCGCCAGCAGCTCGCTCGTTAACTATGGCTACACCTTC	CASSSLVNYGYTF
.	TRBJ2-1	.	TRBV15	TGTGCCACCAGCAGAGGCCTAGCCGGTGAGCAGTTCTTC	CATSRGLAGEQFF
TRBD1	TRBJ2-7	few	TRBV7-3	TGTGCCAGCAGCTCGGGACAGCGGTCCTACGAGCAGTACTTC	CASSSGQRSYEQYF
TRBD1	TRBJ2-5	.	TRBV7-3	TGTGCCAGCAGCTCATCGGGACAGGGGGAGACCCAGTACTTC	CASSSSGQGETQYF
.	TRBJ2-4	.	TRBV7-2	TGTGCCAGCAGCTTAGAGGTAGACCACATTCAGTACTTC	CASSLEVDHIQYF
.	TRBJ2-3	.	TRBV9	TGTGCCAGCAGCGTAGCCGGGGTCGGGAATACGCAGTATTTT	CASSVAGVGNTQYF
.	TRBJ1-6	.	TRBV2	TGTGCCAGCAGTCTCCTTCTAGGGACCCTCCACTTT	CASSLLLGTLHF
.	TRBJ2-7	few	TRBV18	TGTGCCAGCTCACCACTCTTCGAGCAGTACTTC	CASSPLFEQYF
.	TRBJ2-3	.	TRBV3-2	TGTGCCAGCAGCCAAGATGTATATTTT	CASSQDVYF
.	TRBJ1-4	.	TRBV29-1	TGCAGCGTTGCGCACGGGACTTCAACTAATGAAAAACTGTTTTTT	CSVAHGTSTNEKLFF
.	TRBJ2-1	.	TRBV30	TGTGCCTGGACCATGAATAAAGGGGAGCAGTTCTTC	CAWTMNKGEQFF
TRBD2	TRBJ2-4	.	TRBV7-3	TGTGCCAGCAGCCGGGGGGACCCGTCAAAAAACATTCAGTACTTC	CASSRGDPSKNIQYF
.	TRBJ2-5	.	TRBV15	TGTGCCACCAGCAGAGATTCGACAGGTCAAGAGACCCAGTACTTC	CATSRDSTGQETQYF
TRBD2	TRBJ2-3	few	TRBV29-1	TGCAGTGCGTCAAAAGCGGGGGGGCGAACAGATACGCAGTATTTT	CSASKAGGRTDTQYF
.	TRBJ2-1	.	TRBV4-3	TGCGCCAGCAGCCAAGTATCAGGGGACAATGAGCAGTTCTTC	CASSQVSGDNEQFF